One and the same sample provided the 15 T cell receptor beta chains below, sequenced in a study of PD-L1 blockade in urothelial cancer. Generated by immunoSEQ multiplex PCR, the TCRdb table keeps only in-frame clones and is missing some. The sample includes around 92,000 clones, roughly 90% of them seen just once. Time point indicated: pretreatment peripheral blood. Sequenced here: PBMCs, sampled around atezolizumab (anti-PD-L1) treatment. Every receptor here comes from a woman over 75 with urothelial cancer.

This chain links TRBV5-6 with TRBJ1-1, with D unresolved. V shed 2 bases and J shed 0 bases, with 5 bases lying between them. The CDR3 length is 13 residues. Germline assignment: CDR1 SGHDT and CDR2 YYEEEE. CDR3 residues: CASSLNMNTEAFF. The CDR3 region has the DNA TGTGCCAGCAGCTTAAACATGAACACTGAAGCTTTCTTT. The variable domain in full, completed from reference TRBV5-6 and TRBJ1-1, reads DAGVTQSPTHLIKTRGQQVTLRCSPKSGHDTVSWYQQALGQGPQFIFQYYEEEERQRGNFPDRFSGHQFPNYSSELNVNALLLGDSALYLCASSLNMNTEAFFGQGTRLTVV.

The chain carries TRBV6-6 and TRBJ1-2, with 8 nucleotides matching TRBD1. V shed 4 bases and J 1 base; nucleotides not matched to a gene: 2. The CDR3 consists of 14 residues. Germline CDR1 and CDR2: MNHNY and SVGAGI (reference sequence). The CDR3 nucleotides read TGTGCCAGCAGTTCCGACAGGGGTAACTATGGCTACACCTTC. This gives the protein CASSSDRGNYGYTF.

The rearrangement uses TRBV6-6 and TRBJ1-1, with a weak D call TRBD1 (5 bases). Trimming shortened V by 2 bases and J by 1 base, and 11 bases separated the two germline ends. There are 15 residues in the CDR3. The germline gives CDR1 MNHNY, CDR2 SVGAGI (reference sequence). The CDR3 is CASSYPGQGNTEAFF. The CDR3 coding sequence is TGTGCCAGCAGTTACCCCGGGCAGGGGAACACTGAAGCTTTCTTT.

V gene TRBV6-1 combines with J gene TRBJ1-2; 8 bases match TRBD1. J lost 2 bases, V lost 4 bases, and 6 bases had no gene match. This CDR3 spans 15 amino acids. Germline CDR1 reads MNHNS; CDR2 reads SASEGT. The CDR3 DNA is TGTGCCAGCAGTGTCCGGGACAGGAGCAACTATGGCTACACCTTC. Encoded protein: CASSVRDRSNYGYTF.

The gene calls are TRBV6-1 and TRBJ2-3, with a weak D call TRBD2 (6 bases). The ends were cut back, 7 bases at V and 4 bases at J, with 15 bases in the middle. This CDR3 is 14 amino acids long. CDR1 is MNHNS and CDR2 is SASEGT in the germline V gene. The CDR3: CASTRAGSADTQYF. The CDR3 DNA sequence: TGTGCCAGCACCCGCGCGGGGTCTGCAGATACGCAGTATTTT.

V and J are TRBV14 and TRBJ1-4, with D hard to call. This CDR3 is built from 16 residues. The V end lost 1 base, the J end lost 3 bases, and 12 bases lay between the germline ends. CDR1 is SGHDN and CDR2 is FVKESK in the germline V gene. CDR3 loop: CASSQVVRAANEKLFF. The CDR3 DNA is TGTGCCAGCAGCCAAGTAGTGAGAGCCGCTAATGAAAAACTGTTTTTT.

V gene TRBV6-1 combines with J gene TRBJ2-7; 10 nucleotides match TRBD2. The ends lost 1 base at V and 2 bases at J; junction bases unmatched: 5. This CDR3 has 16 amino acids. CDR1 is MNHNS and CDR2 is SASEGT in the germline V gene. CDR3 sequence reads: CASSEVGSGRAYEQYF. CDR3 sequence (DNA): TGTGCCAGCAGTGAAGTTGGGAGCGGGAGGGCCTACGAGCAGTACTTC.

This clone was observed a single time. The rearrangement links TRBV11-1 to TRBJ1-1; TRBD1 aligns across 7 bases. V trimming: 0 bases; J trimming: 5 bases; junction bases outside the gene matches: 0. In germline, CDR1 is SGHAT, CDR2 FQDESV (reference sequence). The CDR3 contains 13 residues. Here the CDR3 reads CASSLAQGTEAFF. DNA for the CDR3: TGTGCCAGCAGCTTAGCACAGGGGACTGAAGCTTTCTTT.

This clone turned up a few times. The V gene is TRBV15, the J gene TRBJ1-5; no firm D call. Trimming removed 5 bases from V and 6 bases from J, with 8 bases in between. CDR3 length: 12 residues. The germline V gene has CDR1 LNHNV and CDR2 YYDKDF (reference sequence). The CDR3 coding sequence is TGTGCCACCAGCCTCCCCGGTCAGCCCCAGCATTTT. This encodes CATSLPGQPQHF.

The chain is built from TRBV7-8 and TRBJ2-7; 9 nucleotides line up with TRBD2. Trimming took 5 bases from V and 0 from J; bases not matched to a gene: 5. Looked up from germline, CDR1 is SGHVS and CDR2 is FQNEAQ. The CDR3 sequence is 15 residues long. The CDR3 is CASSVGLATSYEQYF. The CDR3 DNA reads TGTGCCAGCAGCGTGGGACTAGCTACCTCCTACGAGCAGTACTTC.

The rearrangement uses TRBV6-6 and TRBJ1-4; 11 nucleotides align to TRBD1. CDR3 size: 16 residues. The germline V gene has CDR1 MNHNY and CDR2 SVGAGI (reference sequence). V shed 6 bases, J shed 5 bases, and the junction held 8 bases outside the gene matches. The CDR3 region has the DNA TGTGCCAGCAGCCGGACAGGGGGCGCGAGGAATGAAAAACTGTTTTTT. Amino acid sequence: CASSRTGGARNEKLFF.

The gene calls are TRBV28 and TRBJ1-5; 7 nucleotides agree with TRBD1. Trimming removed 8 bases from V and 5 bases from J; junction bases left unmatched: 6. The CDR3 has 13 amino acids. CDR1 is MDHEN, CDR2 SYDVKM, per germline. CDR3 DNA: TGTGCCAGCTGGGGACAGCGATATCAGCCCCAGCATTTT. Its protein product is CASWGQRYQPQHF.

The chain recombines TRBV5-1 with TRBJ1-1; 11 nucleotides agree with TRBD1. From germline, CDR1 is SGHRS and CDR2 YFSETQ. With V trimmed by 1 base and J by 11 bases, 4 bases remained unmatched. The CDR3 is made up of 13 amino acids. CDR3 sequence: CASSLTGQGGAFF. CDR3 coding DNA: TGCGCCAGCAGCTTGACGGGACAGGGGGGGGCTTTCTTT.

There are a few counts of this clone. The gene calls are TRBV29-1 and TRBJ1-1; D gene ambiguous. Germline CDR1 and CDR2: SQVTM and ANQGSEA. This CDR3 has 13 residues. Trimming left V 3 bases short and J 1 base short, with 9 bases between. The CDR3 bases are TGCAGCGTTGATTGGGAGAGGAACACTGAAGCTTTCTTT. It is translated as CSVDWERNTEAFF.

This chain links TRBV19 with TRBJ1-4; D gene uncertain. This CDR3 is 17 amino acids long. Germline V gene sequence: CDR1 LNHDA, CDR2 SQIVND (reference sequence). Between the trimmed V and J ends, which lost 4 bases and 0 bases, there was a span of 15 bases. The CDR3 loop is CASSTLSGLSTNEKLFF. The DNA for the CDR3 is TGTGCCAGTAGTACCCTATCAGGACTCTCAACTAATGAAAAACTGTTTTTT. The variable domain in full, completed from reference TRBV19 and TRBJ1-4, reads DGGITQSPKYLFRKEGQNVTLSCEQNLNHDAMYWYRQDPGQGLRLIYYSQIVNDFQKGDIAEGYSVSREKKESFPLTVTSAQKNPTAFYLCASSTLSGLSTNEKLFFGSGTQLSVL.